The sample holds many counts of the clone carrying this TCR beta chain. Its antigen is unknown. This entry is derived from a study of T cell repertoires in cytomegalovirus infection. Study details: CMV infection and matching HLA type were both indicated by public TCR beta signatures.

Whole-study findings and limits: CMV-specific TCR beta clonotypes restricted by HLA-C were the ones dominating the ex vivo response. Cumulated frequencies of public TCR beta families served to identify carriers of CMV plus the relevant HLA.

TCRdb reanalysed the reads using MiXCR and keeps one entry per CDR3 protein. Of around 300,000 distinct CDR3 sequences listed, about 25% are singletons. CDR1 is SEHNR and CDR2 is FQNEAQ in the germline V gene (reference sequence). The CDR3 runs to 15 residues. V shed 7 bases, J shed 10 bases, and the junction held 15 bases outside the gene matches. The TCR originated in a human donor in good health (CMV status not recorded). Some clones in this sample may be carry-over from other donors' samples. Sequenced input: PBMCs. The chain carries TRBV7-9 and TRBJ2-1, with 8 bases matching TRBD2. The CDR3: CASTVGGGTLKEQFF. Here the CDR3 DNA reads TGTGCCAGCACAGTCGGGGGGGGAACCCTCAAGGAGCAGTTCTTC.